These 30 T cell receptor beta chains came from one sample sequenced in a study of OX40 agonist ivuxolimab in advanced cancers. The library was made by the immunoSEQ multiplex PCR assay. Not all clones reach the TCRdb copy of this immuneACCESS table, which keeps in-frame sequences only. Checked studies attribute under half of the gap to unresolved V genes and leave the rest unexplained. The sample table contains fewer than 55,000 clones; only one count was recorded for roughly 77% of them. 0.69% of the sample is in the top ten clones. This specimen was CD4+ or CD8+ T cells sorted from blood, taken in a trial of the OX40 agonist ivuxolimab. Receptor source: an adult with an advanced solid tumor such as melanoma, head and neck, liver or kidney cancer.

J is TRBJ1-2 and V is TRBV2, with D possibly TRBD1 on 5 matching bases. Trimming pared 8 bases from V and 0 bases from J, leaving 16 bases between. Germline V gives CDR1 SNHLY, CDR2 FYNNEI. The CDR3 is 15 residues long. The CDR3 DNA is TGTGCCAGCCAACAGGAGCCTGTATCTAACTATGGCTACACCTTC. Protein product: CASQQEPVSNYGYTF.

This clone was counted a few times. The rearrangement uses TRBV13 and TRBJ2-1; D is ambiguous. This CDR3 comprises 15 residues. From germline, CDR1 is PRHDT and CDR2 FYEKMQ (reference sequence). V lost 5 bases and J lost 0, with 11 bases in between. The CDR3 is CASSRLWSSYNEQFF. For the CDR3, the DNA is TGTGCCAGCAGCCGTCTGTGGAGCTCCTACAATGAGCAGTTCTTC.

In its sample, this clone was seen once. This chain links TRBV4-2 with TRBJ2-3; no definite D call. The germline V gene encodes CDR1 LGHNA and CDR2 YNFKEQ. V was shortened by 0 bases and J by 0 bases, with 13 bases between the two germline ends. This CDR3 region has 17 residues. The CDR3 protein is CASSQDRGSSSTDTQYF. The CDR3 DNA is TGTGCCAGCAGCCAAGATCGCGGAAGCTCTAGCACAGATACGCAGTATTTT.

V gene TRBV6-5 combines with J gene TRBJ2-7; 7 bases match TRBD2. The J segment lost 0 bases and the V segment lost 5 bases, leaving 1 base of the junction unmatched. The length of the CDR3 is 13 residues. Germline V gene sequence: CDR1 MNHEY, CDR2 SVGAGI. The CDR3 DNA reads TGTGCCAGCAGTACGGGGGGCTCCTACGAGCAGTACTTC. Protein sequence: CASSTGGSYEQYF.

The V and J genes are TRBV21-1 and TRBJ2-3; the tabulated D call, TRBD2, remains unverified against the DNA. TRBV21-1 is an annotated pseudogene. The CDR3 contains 19 residues. The DNA for the CDR3 is TGTGCCAGCAGCCCCCCGTTTAGACTAGCGCCACTTCCCACAGATACGCAGTATTTT. Translating it yields CASSPPFRLAPLPTDTQYF.

The chain combines TRBV23-1 with TRBJ1-1, with D unresolved. TRBV23-1 is placed among ORFs of uncertain function. V shed 4 bases and J shed 4 bases, with 22 bases lying between them. This CDR3 region has 17 residues. The CDR3 is CASSLKVRPTRGTEAFF. The CDR3 nucleotides are TGCGCCAGCAGTCTCAAAGTCAGGCCCACCCGAGGCACTGAAGCTTTCTTT.

This clone came up once. The chain links TRBV28 to TRBJ2-6; D uncertain. Trimming took off 1 base at V and 1 base at J, with 2 bases between the two ends. Germline CDR1 reads MDHEN; CDR2 reads SYDVKM. This CDR3 comprises 14 residues. In DNA form, the CDR3 reads TGTGCCAGCAGTTTATCATCTGGGGCCAACGTCCTGACTTTC. Translating gives CASSLSSGANVLTF. The whole variable domain, remainder taken from reference TRBV28 and TRBJ2-6, is DVKVTQSSRYLVKRTGEKVFLECVQDMDHENMFWYRQDPGLGLRLIYFSYDVKMKEKGDIPEGYSVSREKKERFSLILESASTNQTSMYLCASSLSSGANVLTFGAGSRLTVL.

This chain connects TRBV7-6 to TRBJ2-7; 7 bases map to TRBD2. Germline V gives CDR1 SGHVS, CDR2 FNYEAQ. J was trimmed by 6 bases and V by 5 bases; bases with no gene match: 10. This CDR3 comprises 14 residues. The DNA of the CDR3 is TGTGCCAGCAGCCCTCGAGAACTAGCGAGCGAGCAGTACTTC. Translated, it gives CASSPRELASEQYF.

This chain uses TRBV18 with TRBJ2-5; 7 positions match TRBD2. Germline CDR1 and CDR2: KGHSH and LQKENI. This CDR3 has 14 amino acids. J was trimmed by 3 bases and V by 10 bases; bases with no gene match: 11. The CDR3 here is CATTVGGSEETQYF. In DNA, the CDR3 is TGTGCCACCACCGTCGGGGGGTCCGAAGAGACCCAGTACTTC.

The chain carries TRBV6-4 and TRBJ1-2; no firm D call. This CDR3 is built from 15 residues. The germline CDR1 and CDR2 sequences are MRHNA and SNTAGT. With 6 bases removed from V and 0 bases from J, the gap between germline ends came to 14 bases. The CDR3 DNA reads TGTGCCAGCAGACCCGGAGGGTCTTCTAACTATGGCTACACCTTC. Encoded protein: CASRPGGSSNYGYTF.

The chain has TRBV18 and TRBJ1-5, with D possibly being TRBD1 (5 bases). The V gene's germline CDR1 is KGHSH and CDR2 LQKENI. The CDR3 is 13 amino acids. Between the trimmed V and J ends, which lost 1 base and 5 bases, there was a span of 6 bases. The CDR3 DNA reads TGTGCCAGCTCACCACGGGGCGATCAGCCCCAGCATTTT. It specifies CASSPRGDQPQHF. The full variable domain, its missing parts supplied by reference TRBV18 and TRBJ1-5, is NAGVMQNPRHLVRRRGQEARLRCSPMKGHSHVYWYRQLPEEGLKFMVYLQKENIIDESGMPKERFSAEFPKEGPSILRIQQVVRGDSAAYFCASSPRGDQPQHFGDGTRLSIL.

The genes are TRBV9 and TRBJ2-7; no clear D. Trimming shortened V by 0 bases and J by 0 bases, and 10 bases separated the two germline ends. CDR1 and CDR2 (germline): SGDLS, YYNGEE. The CDR3 covers 15 residues. CDR3 amino acids: CASSVEWSSSYEQYF. CDR3 bases: TGTGCCAGCAGCGTAGAATGGTCTAGCTCCTACGAGCAGTACTTC. The whole variable domain, filled in from reference TRBV9 and TRBJ2-7, reads DSGVTQTPKHLITATGQRVTLRCSPRSGDLSVYWYQQSLDQGLQFLIQYYNGEERAKGNILERFSAQQFPDLHSELNLSSLELGDSALYFCASSVEWSSSYEQYFGPGTRLTVT.

This clone was counted only a few times. J is TRBJ2-7 and V is TRBV2; the match to TRBD1 covers 8 bases. Trimming removed 7 bases from V and 0 bases from J; junction bases left unmatched: 5. Germline V gene sequence: CDR1 SNHLY, CDR2 FYNNEI. This CDR3 has 14 residues. CDR3 residues: CASMDRAFSYEQYF. The CDR3 DNA reads TGTGCCAGCATGGACAGGGCGTTCTCCTACGAGCAGTACTTC.

The genes are TRBV5-4 and TRBJ1-5, with TRBD1 as a possible D gene (6 bases). Between the trimmed V and J ends, which lost 4 bases and 7 bases, there was a span of 12 bases. The CDR3 runs to 13 residues. Germline V gives CDR1 SGHNT, CDR2 YYREEE (reference sequence). CDR3 sequence (DNA): TGTGCCAGCAGCGTCAGGGGAGACCAGCCCCAGCATTTT. It translates to CASSVRGDQPQHF.

The chain recombines TRBV10-3 with TRBJ2-2; TRBD2 aligns across 10 bases. Germline V lookup: CDR1 ENHRY, CDR2 SYGVKD. With V trimmed by 8 bases and J by 6 bases, 9 bases remained unmatched. The CDR3 contains 15 residues. The CDR3 region has the DNA TGTGCCATCGCTAGCGGGGGTGGGTCGGCCGGGGAGCTGTTTTTT. This translates into CAIASGGGSAGELFF.

This clone occurred a few times. The rearrangement uses TRBV9 and TRBJ1-6; D is perhaps TRBD1 (5 bases). CDR1 and CDR2 (germline): SGDLS, YYNGEE. V was shortened by 0 bases and J by 5 bases, with 12 bases between the two germline ends. The CDR3 is 16 residues long. In DNA, the CDR3 is TGTGCCAGCAGCGTAGCCCCGGGGGTCGATAATTCACCCCTCCACTTT. Amino acids: CASSVAPGVDNSPLHF. The full variable domain, its missing parts supplied by reference TRBV9 and TRBJ1-6, is DSGVTQTPKHLITATGQRVTLRCSPRSGDLSVYWYQQSLDQGLQFLIQYYNGEERAKGNILERFSAQQFPDLHSELNLSSLELGDSALYFCASSVAPGVDNSPLHFGNGTRLTVT.

This chain links TRBV18 with TRBJ2-3; D may be TRBD1 (7 bases). Trimming took 2 bases from V and 0 from J, leaving 30 bases between them. This CDR3 comprises 22 residues. CDR1 is KGHSH, CDR2 LQKENI, per germline. CDR3 nucleotides: TGTGCCAGCTCACCATTGAGAGGGCCCCGGACTACCGGGACAGACAGCACAGATACGCAGTATTTT. The encoded protein is CASSPLRGPRTTGTDSTDTQYF. Based on the CDR3 plus reference TRBV18 and TRBJ2-3, the full variable domain is NAGVMQNPRHLVRRRGQEARLRCSPMKGHSHVYWYRQLPEEGLKFMVYLQKENIIDESGMPKERFSAEFPKEGPSILRIQQVVRGDSAAYFCASSPLRGPRTTGTDSTDTQYFGPGTRLTVL.

There are a few counts of this clone. V gene TRBV6-1 combines with J gene TRBJ1-2; D not resolved. V shed 7 bases and J shed 5 bases, with 11 bases lying between them. This CDR3 is built from 12 residues. From germline, CDR1 is MNHNS and CDR2 SASEGT. DNA of the CDR3: TGTGCCAGCACGGGCTCTGGGTATGGCTACACCTTC. Translated, it gives CASTGSGYGYTF.

The chain employs TRBV6-1 and TRBJ2-2, with a tentative D call TRBD1 (5 bases). This CDR3 has 14 residues. Per germline, CDR1 MNHNS and CDR2 SASEGT. Trimming stripped 6 bases from V and 2 bases from J, with 10 bases between. The chain's CDR3 is CASRRQRNTGELFF. For the CDR3, the DNA is TGTGCCAGCAGAAGACAGCGAAACACCGGGGAGCTGTTTTTT.

This clone was counted a single time. The CDR3, as DNA: TGTGCCAGCAGCGATCTGTCGGGGCGTAACACCGGGGAGCTGTTTTTT. Its protein is CASSDLSGRNTGELFF. The V and J genes are TRBV5-5 and TRBJ2-2, with D perhaps matching TRBD1 or TRBD2 (5 bases each). Germline V gene sequence: CDR1 SGHKS, CDR2 YYEKEE (reference sequence). This CDR3 spans 16 amino acids. The ends were cut back, 4 bases at V and 2 bases at J, with 15 bases in the middle.

This chain uses TRBV19 with TRBJ1-1; D might be TRBD1 (6 bases). The germline V gene has CDR1 LNHDA and CDR2 SQIVND (reference sequence). This CDR3 contains 14 residues. V lost 9 bases, J lost 4 bases, and 18 bases lay in between. The CDR3 DNA reads as TGTGCCAGCCGGGTCTCCGGGGGCCTCACTGAAGCTTTCTTT. Translated: CASRVSGGLTEAFF. Full variable domain (rest looked up from reference TRBV19 and TRBJ1-1): DGGITQSPKYLFRKEGQNVTLSCEQNLNHDAMYWYRQDPGQGLRLIYYSQIVNDFQKGDIAEGYSVSREKKESFPLTVTSAQKNPTAFYLCASRVSGGLTEAFFGQGTRLTVV.

The chain couples TRBV5-6 to TRBJ2-1; 9 nucleotides line up with TRBD2. CDR1 SGHDT and CDR2 YYEEEE come from the germline V gene. This CDR3 is 16 amino acids long. V lost 0 bases to trimming and J lost 8 bases; unmatched junction nucleotides: 9. Written as DNA, the CDR3 is TGTGCCAGCAGCTTGGGAGGGACTAGCCACGGCGATGAGCAGTTCTTC. This gives the protein CASSLGGTSHGDEQFF.

V is TRBV6-5 and J is TRBJ2-7; TRBD1 agrees at 12 bases. CDR1 MNHEY and CDR2 SVGAGI come from the germline V gene. This CDR3 is built from 15 residues. V lost 6 bases and J lost 7; bases outside the gene matches: 10. The CDR3 region is CASRNSGQGAREQYF. The DNA for the CDR3 is TGTGCCAGCAGAAACTCGGGACAGGGGGCGCGGGAGCAGTACTTC.

This clone came up a few times. V is TRBV5-1 and J is TRBJ1-4, with 9 positions matching TRBD1. The CDR3 runs 15 residues. Germline loops: CDR1 SGHRS, CDR2 YFSETQ. V lost 1 base to trimming and J lost 5 bases; unmatched junction nucleotides: 3. This chain's CDR3 is CASSLNGQGNEKLFF. CDR3 DNA sequence: TGCGCCAGCAGCTTGAACGGACAGGGGAATGAAAAACTGTTTTTT.

The CDR3 nucleotides read TGCGCCAGCAGCACTAGCGGGGGAGGGTCTAGAGAGACCCAGTACTTC. Protein product: CASSTSGGGSRETQYF. The rearrangement joins TRBV10-2 to TRBJ2-5, with 11 bases identical to TRBD2. Germline V gives CDR1 WSHSY, CDR2 SAAADI. Germline trimming cut 6 bases from V and 4 bases from J; bases unmatched to any gene: 10. CDR3 length: 16 amino acids.

This chain links TRBV20-1 with TRBJ1-4; possibly TRBD1 for D (5 bases). This CDR3 region has 11 residues. Germline V gene sequence: CDR1 DFQATT, CDR2 SNEGSKA (reference sequence). The CDR3 DNA reads as TGCCTGACAGTAATAAATGAAAAACTGTTTTTT. This sequence encodes CLTVINEKLFF.

The rearrangement uses TRBV5-1 and TRBJ2-5; TRBD2 matches 14 bases. The CDR3 loop spans 15 amino acids. V was pared by 4 bases and J by 5 bases, with 4 bases of the junction left unmatched. Germline CDR1 reads SGHRS; CDR2 reads YFSETQ. This CDR3 is CASSTGTSGGETQYF. For the CDR3, the DNA is TGCGCCAGCAGCACCGGGACTAGCGGGGGTGAGACCCAGTACTTC.

The rearrangement links TRBV11-3 to TRBJ2-7, with D possibly called TRBD1 or TRBD2 (6 bases each). The germline V gene has CDR1 SGHNT and CDR2 YENEEA. CDR3 length: 14 amino acids. The germline V and J ends were trimmed by 3 bases and 7 bases, with 16 bases remaining between them. The CDR3 reads CASSLGAAGGEQYF. As DNA, the CDR3 is TGTGCCAGCAGCTTGGGGGCGGCAGGAGGGGAGCAGTACTTC.

This clone was seen once. The genes are TRBV9 and TRBJ1-2, with a tentative D call TRBD1 (6 bases). Trimming stripped 4 bases from V and 7 bases from J, with 11 bases between. The germline gives CDR1 SGDLS, CDR2 YYNGEE. This CDR3 is 12 amino acids long. The CDR3, as DNA: TGTGCCAGCAGCCCAAGGACAGCTGGCTACACCTTC. Its protein product is CASSPRTAGYTF.

This chain links TRBV10-3 with TRBJ1-5; no definite D call. The CDR3 is 15 amino acids. With 3 bases removed from V and 0 bases from J, the gap between germline ends came to 9 bases. The V gene's germline CDR1 is ENHRY and CDR2 SYGVKD. DNA for the CDR3: TGTGCCATCAGTGACCGGGCGTATAGCAATCAGCCCCAGCATTTT. Translating it yields CAISDRAYSNQPQHF.